This T cell receptor beta chain was profiled in a study of blood T cell repertoires in COVID-19. Germline CDR1 and CDR2: SGHRS and YFSETQ. The CDR3 spans 14 residues. V was pared by 1 base and J by 4 bases, with 5 bases of the junction left unmatched. In the authors' methods: Reference gene primer amplification gave nucleated cell count estimates. TCRdb keeps only in-frame clones here, not all; method: immunoSEQ multiplex PCR. That table supplies the V and J calls and clone size; D and trimming were determined from the DNA. The sample consists of about 50,000 clones, around 86% of them appearing once.

This receptor was obtained from a woman in her sixties or seventies with acute or convalescent COVID-19. The chain has TRBV5-1 and TRBJ2-7; TRBD2 matches at 7 bases. Specimen: peripheral blood. The CDR3 region has the DNA TGCGCCAGCAGCTTGACGGGGAGGGAGTACGAGCAGTACTTC. Protein: CASSLTGREYEQYF.